These 32 T cell receptor beta chains originate from one sample sequenced in a study of OX40 agonist ivuxolimab in advanced cancers. Sequenced by immunoSEQ multiplex PCR; TCRdb stores in-frame clones only, minus some. The sample carries 15,000 or so clones, 80% recorded once. The sample in question was CD4+ or CD8+ T cells sorted from blood, obtained in a trial of the OX40 agonist ivuxolimab. Receptors originate from an adult with an advanced solid tumor such as melanoma, head and neck, liver or kidney cancer.

The V and J genes are TRBV27 and TRBJ1-1; D is ambiguous. The CDR3 spans 13 residues. Germline values: CDR1 MNHEY, CDR2 SMNVEV (reference sequence). Trimming pared 0 bases from V and 7 bases from J, leaving 9 bases between. CDR3 loop: CASSLSIVSEAFF. The CDR3 nucleotides are TGTGCCAGCAGTTTATCGATCGTCAGTGAAGCTTTCTTT.

The V gene is TRBV10-3, the J gene TRBJ1-3; D is ambiguous. Germline V CDR1 and CDR2: ENHRY, SYGVKD. The V gene lost 5 bases and the J gene lost 8 bases, with 16 bases spanning the gap. The CDR3 has 14 residues. For the CDR3, the DNA is TGTGCCATCAGTTTTCCCCAAAACGCAGACACCATATATTTT. Translated, it gives CAISFPQNADTIYF.

The rearrangement links TRBV19 to TRBJ2-7; 8 bases line up with TRBD2. V lost 3 bases to trimming and J lost 3 bases; unmatched junction nucleotides: 4. The CDR3 loop spans 14 amino acids. Germline values: CDR1 LNHDA, CDR2 SQIVND (reference sequence). DNA for the CDR3: TGTGCCAGTAGTATCGGACTAGCTGTCTACGAGCAGTACTTC. Protein: CASSIGLAVYEQYF.

The rearrangement uses TRBV6-1 and TRBJ2-7; D ambiguous. The length of the CDR3 is 12 residues. CDR1 is MNHNS and CDR2 is SASEGT in the germline V gene. The V and J ends lost 4 bases and 0 bases respectively, with 4 bases between them. The CDR3 DNA is TGTGCCAGCAGTGGAAACTCCTACGAGCAGTACTTC. The encoded protein is CASSGNSYEQYF.

This clone was counted ten times or more. This chain joins TRBV7-9 and TRBJ2-1; the D is unclear. V shed 5 bases and J shed 5 bases, with 7 bases lying between them. Per the germline V gene, CDR1 is SEHNR and CDR2 is FQNEAQ (reference sequence). The CDR3 has 12 amino acids. This CDR3 is CASSGWDNEQFF. CDR3 in DNA: TGTGCCAGCAGCGGGTGGGACAATGAGCAGTTCTTC. Using reference TRBV7-9 and TRBJ2-1 for the parts outside the CDR3, the full variable domain is DTGVSQNPRHKITKRGQNVTFRCDPISEHNRLYWYRQTLGQGPEFLTYFQNEAQLEKSRLLSDRFSAERPKGSFSTLEIQRTEQGDSAMYLCASSGWDNEQFFGPGTRLTVL.

The CDR3 protein is CASSQVTGGTEAFF. CDR3 bases: TGTGCCAGCAGCCAAGTAACAGGGGGAACTGAAGCTTTCTTT. This chain connects TRBV14 to TRBJ1-1, with 8 bases aligning to TRBD1. With 1 base clipped from V and 5 bases from J, the junction kept 3 bases outside the gene matches. Looked up from germline, CDR1 is SGHDN and CDR2 is FVKESK. The CDR3 spans 14 residues.

The chain employs TRBV7-3 and TRBJ2-7; D is possibly TRBD1 or TRBD2 (5 bases each). The ends were cut back, 0 bases at V and 5 bases at J, with 11 bases in the middle. CDR3 length equals 14 residues. CDR1 SGHTA and CDR2 FQGTGA come from the germline V gene. The DNA for the CDR3 is TGTGCCAGCAGCTTAACTGGTAGAGGGGACGAGCAGTACTTC. As protein: CASSLTGRGDEQYF.

V and J are TRBV4-1 and TRBJ2-5, with a possible D match to TRBD1 (6 bases). CDR3 size: 16 residues. Germline loops: CDR1 MGHRA, CDR2 YSYEKL. Trimming shortened V by 4 bases and J by 9 bases, and 24 bases separated the two germline ends. CDR3 sequence: CASSPRHAGEFPAQYF. Here the CDR3 DNA reads TGCGCCAGCAGCCCCCGCCACGCAGGGGAGTTTCCGGCCCAGTACTTC.

This clone was counted between two and nine times. This chain uses TRBV6-6 with TRBJ1-4; 8 nucleotides agree with TRBD1. This CDR3 contains 15 residues. The germline CDR1 and CDR2 sequences are MNHNY and SVGAGI (reference sequence). The V and J ends lost 2 bases and 8 bases, in that order; junction bases with no gene match: 7. CDR3 sequence: CASSYGQGAYEKLFF. The CDR3 DNA reads TGTGCCAGCAGTTACGGTCAGGGGGCGTACGAAAAACTGTTTTTT.

The chain couples TRBV7-3 to TRBJ2-1; TRBD2 aligns across 9 bases. Germline V CDR1 and CDR2: SGHTA, FQGTGA. The CDR3 totals 14 residues. V shed 3 bases and J 9 bases; nucleotides not matched to a gene: 6. The CDR3 nucleotides are TGTGCCAGCAGCTTCGGCGGGGGGGCCGGTGAGCAGTTCTTC. Translated, it gives CASSFGGGAGEQFF.

The chain is built from TRBV9 and TRBJ2-1; D remains ambiguous. The germline V and J ends were trimmed by 3 bases and 6 bases, with 7 bases remaining between them. Germline assignment: CDR1 SGDLS and CDR2 YYNGEE. This CDR3 is built from 12 residues. The CDR3 spells CASSATPNEQFF. The CDR3 DNA reads TGTGCCAGCAGCGCTACCCCCAATGAGCAGTTCTTC.

The V call is TRBV7-8, the J call TRBJ1-5, with a possible D match to TRBD1 (6 bases). This CDR3 region has 17 residues. V lost 0 bases, J lost 5 bases, and 17 bases lay in between. CDR1 SGHVS and CDR2 FQNEAQ come from the germline V gene. CDR3 loop: CASSLAPVGGLYQPQHF. In DNA, the CDR3 is TGTGCCAGCAGCTTAGCTCCTGTAGGGGGGCTCTATCAGCCCCAGCATTTT.

The chain joins TRBV7-9 to TRBJ2-3; TRBD2 is a possible D gene (5 bases). V lost 1 base and J 10 bases, leaving 12 bases between the germline ends. Looked up from germline, CDR1 is SEHNR and CDR2 is FQNEAQ (reference sequence). The CDR3 runs to 13 residues. CDR3 nucleotide sequence: TGTGCCAGCAGCTTAGAGGACTTCCCCGCGCAGTATTTT. Its translation: CASSLEDFPAQYF.

This clone showed up just once. The genes are TRBV19 and TRBJ2-7, with D unresolved. CDR3 length: 14 residues. V was clipped by 1 base and J by 4 bases, with 11 bases between them. Germline V gives CDR1 LNHDA, CDR2 SQIVND (reference sequence). CDR3 DNA sequence: TGTGCCAGTAGTATAGCCCTTGGAGAGTACGAGCAGTACTTC. This codes for CASSIALGEYEQYF.

V is TRBV7-2 and J is TRBJ2-3, with D perhaps matching TRBD1 (6 bases). The CDR3 sequence is 14 residues long. Trimming shortened V by 3 bases and J by 4 bases, and 11 bases separated the two germline ends. The germline V gene encodes CDR1 SGHTA and CDR2 FQGNSA. This chain's CDR3 is CASSFVGGADTQYF. CDR3 nucleotides: TGTGCCAGCAGCTTTGTTGGGGGCGCAGATACGCAGTATTTT.

The V call is TRBV19, the J call TRBJ2-1; 9 bases match TRBD2. The CDR3 runs 14 residues. Germline assignment: CDR1 LNHDA and CDR2 SQIVND (reference sequence). V lost 7 bases and J lost 4; bases outside the gene matches: 5. Written as DNA, the CDR3 is TGTGCCAGTACCTTAAGCGGGGGGTACAATGAGCAGTTCTTC. Protein product: CASTLSGGYNEQFF.

The rearrangement uses TRBV4-1 and TRBJ2-2; D is unclear. In germline, CDR1 is MGHRA, CDR2 YSYEKL. V was clipped by 1 base and J by 1 base, with 4 bases between them. The CDR3 is 14 residues long. This chain's CDR3 is CASSQVENTGELFF. DNA of the CDR3: TGCGCCAGCAGCCAAGTAGAGAACACCGGGGAGCTGTTTTTT.

This clone has a single count. This chain joins TRBV10-3 and TRBJ2-1; 10 bases match TRBD2. Germline V gene lookup returns CDR1 ENHRY and CDR2 SYGVKD. After removal of 6 bases from V and 3 bases from J, the junction contained 2 bases not matched to a gene. The CDR3 is 14 amino acids. DNA for the CDR3: TGTGCCATCAGGGGACTAGCGTTCTACAATGAGCAGTTCTTC. It translates to CAIRGLAFYNEQFF.

The chain couples TRBV11-2 to TRBJ2-7; 9 positions match TRBD1. Germline CDR1 is SGHAT and CDR2 is FQNNGV. J lost 6 bases, V lost 7 bases, and 4 bases had no gene match. CDR3 size: 12 residues. CDR3 in amino acids: CASTLTGGEQYF. Here the CDR3 DNA reads TGTGCCAGCACCTTGACAGGGGGCGAGCAGTACTTC.

V gene TRBV7-2 combines with J gene TRBJ1-2; the D is unclear. V was shortened by 1 base and J by 7 bases, with 10 bases between the two germline ends. The CDR3 runs to 13 residues. CDR1 is SGHTA and CDR2 is FQGNSA in the germline V gene. The DNA for the CDR3 is TGTGCCAGCAGCTTAGTAGGGCAGGCTGGCTACACCTTC. Its protein is CASSLVGQAGYTF. The full variable domain, completed using reference TRBV7-2 and TRBJ1-2, is GAGVSQSPSNKVTEKGKDVELRCDPISGHTALYWYRQSLGQGLEFLIYFQGNSAPDKSGLPSDRFSAERTGGSVSTLTIQRTQQEDSAVYLCASSLVGQAGYTFGSGTRLTVV.

The chain has TRBV4-1 and TRBJ2-5; unclear D gene. V dropped 4 bases and J dropped 5 bases, with 8 bases sitting between them. The germline V gene has CDR1 MGHRA and CDR2 YSYEKL. The CDR3 totals 12 residues. For the CDR3, the DNA is TGCGCCAGCAGCCCTGACCGGGAGACCCAGTACTTC. Its protein product is CASSPDRETQYF.

V and J are TRBV6-1 and TRBJ1-1; D gene uncertain. Germline values: CDR1 MNHNS, CDR2 SASEGT. The CDR3 is made up of 11 amino acids. V shed 6 bases and J shed 7 bases, with 9 bases lying between them. In DNA form, the CDR3 reads TGTGCCAGCAGCATTGGATTTGAAGCTTTCTTT. Its translation: CASSIGFEAFF.

This clone was detected a few times. The chain joins TRBV7-3 to TRBJ2-1; tentatively, D is TRBD1 or TRBD2 (5 bases each). The CDR3 length is 11 residues. Germline V lookup: CDR1 SGHTA, CDR2 FQGTGA. V gave up 3 bases and J gave up 10 bases, with 7 bases separating them. The CDR3 spells CASSFGTEQFF. CDR3 nucleotide sequence: TGTGCCAGCAGCTTCGGGACGGAGCAGTTCTTC.

J is TRBJ2-7 and V is TRBV7-2; D tentatively reads TRBD1 or TRBD2 (5 bases each). The ends were cut back, 4 bases at V and 0 bases at J, with 16 bases in the middle. Germline loops: CDR1 SGHTA, CDR2 FQGNSA. This CDR3 is built from 16 residues. CDR3 sequence: CASSSRGTINSYEQYF. In DNA form, the CDR3 reads TGTGCCAGCAGCTCAAGAGGGACCATAAACTCCTACGAGCAGTACTTC.

V and J are TRBV6-5 and TRBJ1-6; unclear D gene. The germline V gene has CDR1 MNHEY and CDR2 SVGAGI. CDR3 length equals 13 residues. The V gene lost 0 bases and the J gene lost 9 bases, with 6 bases spanning the gap. The DNA for the CDR3 is TGTGCCAGCAGTTACTCGAACGGTTCACCCCTCCACTTT. It translates to CASSYSNGSPLHF.

The chain combines TRBV20-1 with TRBJ2-5; D is uncertain. This CDR3 has 10 amino acids. The germline CDR1 and CDR2 sequences are DFQATT and SNEGSKA (reference sequence). V lost 2 bases and J lost 13, with 11 bases in between. The CDR3 bases are TGCAGTGCTAGATACGGCCTACCGTACTTC. Amino acid sequence: CSARYGLPYF.

This chain joins TRBV7-9 and TRBJ2-7; D is ambiguous. Germline CDR1 is SEHNR and CDR2 is FQNEAQ (reference sequence). The CDR3 sequence is 13 residues long. V lost 8 bases to trimming and J lost 6 bases, with 17 bases between them. Here the CDR3 reads CASSVPALSEQYF. The CDR3 nucleotides read TGTGCCAGCTCAGTACCTGCCCTGAGCGAGCAGTACTTC. The variable domain in full, with the rest retrieved from reference TRBV7-9 and TRBJ2-7, is DTGVSQNPRHKITKRGQNVTFRCDPISEHNRLYWYRQTLGQGPEFLTYFQNEAQLEKSRLLSDRFSAERPKGSFSTLEIQRTEQGDSAMYLCASSVPALSEQYFGPGTRLTVT.

This clone was recorded once. The V gene is TRBV28, the J gene TRBJ1-5; 8 nucleotides agree with TRBD1. CDR1 MDHEN and CDR2 SYDVKM come from the germline V gene. V lost 5 bases to trimming and J lost 5 bases; unmatched junction nucleotides: 11. CDR3 size: 16 residues. The CDR3 is CASSPSLDRADQPQHF. CDR3 sequence (DNA): TGTGCCAGCAGTCCAAGCCTGGACAGGGCAGATCAGCCCCAGCATTTT.

The chain employs TRBV7-9 and TRBJ2-3; 7 nucleotides agree with TRBD2. In germline, CDR1 is SEHNR, CDR2 FQNEAQ (reference sequence). With 4 bases clipped from V and 2 bases from J, the junction kept 15 bases outside the gene matches. The CDR3 is 18 residues long. CDR3 in amino acids: CASSSGTFSGPDTDTQYF. In DNA, the CDR3 is TGTGCCAGCAGCTCGGGCACCTTTAGCGGGCCGGACACAGATACGCAGTATTTT.

As DNA, the CDR3 is TGTGCCAGCAGCGAAAGCACCGGGGAGCTGTTTTTT. Protein: CASSESTGELFF. The V gene is TRBV6-1, the J gene TRBJ2-2; D call uncertain. Germline CDR1 reads MNHNS; CDR2 reads SASEGT. V lost 6 bases and J 4 bases, leaving 6 bases between the germline ends. This CDR3 has 12 amino acids.

The V and J genes are TRBV7-9 and TRBJ1-1; no clear D. Trimming took 4 bases from V and 6 from J, leaving 12 bases between them. The CDR3 length is 13 residues. Per germline, CDR1 SEHNR and CDR2 FQNEAQ (reference sequence). Here the CDR3 DNA reads TGTGCCAGCAGCTCAGACGAGCTCGCTGAAGCTTTCTTT. Protein: CASSSDELAEAFF.

V and J are TRBV6-6 and TRBJ1-5; D unresolved. Germline CDR1 and CDR2: MNHNY and SVGAGI (reference sequence). The length of the CDR3 is 16 residues. V shed 0 bases and J shed 0 bases, with 9 bases lying between them. The CDR3 loop is CASSYSWTGSNQPQHF. The DNA for the CDR3 is TGTGCCAGCAGTTACTCTTGGACGGGTAGCAATCAGCCCCAGCATTTT.